This T cell receptor (beta chain) emerged from a study of tumor-infiltrating lymphocytes in primary liver carcinoma. The overall study: Subjects consisted of male and female patients aged 30 to 69 years. General study findings and limits: All five tumor regions shared only about 7.5-24% of top clones. Less overlap was seen in tumor-adjacent and tumor-blood pairs than in tumor region pairs.

To note about this clonotype: Its cognate antigen is unknown. Here the CDR3 omits its conserved ending phenylalanine or tryptophan, so a read error is the likely source.

The CDR3 spans 16 residues. The germline gives CDR1 SGHVS, CDR2 FQNEAQ. Starting material of around 490 ng total RNA yielded TCR beta cDNA via a constant-region primer. Libraries covering TCR beta were generated through three nested multiplex PCR rounds (using a slightly modified ARM-PCR). Both of the initial two PCR rounds ran for approximately 11 cycles and employed TRBV1-TRBV30 forward primers alongside a C-beta reverse primer. TCRdb re-analysed the multiplex PCR reads in MiXCR, keeping a single row per CDR3 protein. The repertoire has about 54,000 distinct CDR3 sequences, about 70% of them found once; the top ten carry roughly 26%. Unsorted bulk tissue, roughly 20-34 mg of it, served as the source for co-extraction of RNA and DNA. The patients lived with chronic HBV infection and had not yet received any treatment.

The receptor was isolated from a man aged 35 to 55 with primary liver carcinoma and hepatitis B virus infection. This rearrangement joins TRBV7-8 to TRBJ2-1; D call uncertain. Sequencing input: liver tumor tissue from sampling region 2. Specified subset: tumor region T2, inferior pole. CDR3 DNA: TGCGCCAGCAGCTTACAAGCTCTGAGCTCCTACAATGAGCAGTTCCTC. Translating it yields CASSLQALSSYNEQFL.